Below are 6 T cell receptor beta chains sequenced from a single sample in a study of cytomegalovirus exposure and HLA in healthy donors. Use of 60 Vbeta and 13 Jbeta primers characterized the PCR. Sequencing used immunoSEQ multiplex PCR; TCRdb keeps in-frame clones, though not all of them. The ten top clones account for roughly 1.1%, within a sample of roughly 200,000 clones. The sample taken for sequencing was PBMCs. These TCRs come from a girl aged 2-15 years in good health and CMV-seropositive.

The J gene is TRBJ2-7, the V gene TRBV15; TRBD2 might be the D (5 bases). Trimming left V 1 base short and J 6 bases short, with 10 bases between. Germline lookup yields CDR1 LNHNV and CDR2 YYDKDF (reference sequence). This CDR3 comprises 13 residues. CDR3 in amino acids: CATSRGMGAEQYF. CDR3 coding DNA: TGTGCCACCAGCAGAGGAATGGGAGCCGAGCAGTACTTC.

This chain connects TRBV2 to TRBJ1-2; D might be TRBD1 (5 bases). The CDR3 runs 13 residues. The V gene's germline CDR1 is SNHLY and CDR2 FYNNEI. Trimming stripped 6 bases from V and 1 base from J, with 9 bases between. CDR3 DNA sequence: TGTGCCAGCAGGGGAGGGGATAACTATGGCTACACCTTC. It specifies CASRGGDNYGYTF.

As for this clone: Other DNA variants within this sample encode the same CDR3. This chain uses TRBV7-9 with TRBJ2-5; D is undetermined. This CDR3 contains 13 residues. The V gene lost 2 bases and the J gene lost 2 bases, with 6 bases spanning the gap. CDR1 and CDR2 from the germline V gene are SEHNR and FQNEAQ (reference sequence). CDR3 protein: CASSLSGQETQYF. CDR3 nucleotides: TGTGCCAGCAGCTTATCGGGTCAAGAGACCCAGTACTTC.

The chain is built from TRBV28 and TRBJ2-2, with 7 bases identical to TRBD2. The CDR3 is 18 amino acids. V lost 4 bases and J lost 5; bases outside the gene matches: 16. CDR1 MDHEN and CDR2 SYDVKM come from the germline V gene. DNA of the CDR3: TGTGCCAGCAGTTGGGGGGGACCTTTGGGTGGAGGGACCGGGGAGCTGTTTTTT. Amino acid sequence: CASSWGGPLGGGTGELFF.

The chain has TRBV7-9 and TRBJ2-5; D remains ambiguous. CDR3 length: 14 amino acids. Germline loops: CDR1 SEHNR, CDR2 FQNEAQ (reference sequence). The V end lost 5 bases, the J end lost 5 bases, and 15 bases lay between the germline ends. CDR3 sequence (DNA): TGTGCCAGCAGCGAATCGATAGTATTGGAGACCCAGTACTTC. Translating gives CASSESIVLETQYF.

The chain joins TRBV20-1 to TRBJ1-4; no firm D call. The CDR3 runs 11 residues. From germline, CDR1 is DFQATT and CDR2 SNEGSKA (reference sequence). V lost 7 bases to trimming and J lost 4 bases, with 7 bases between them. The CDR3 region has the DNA TGCAGTGGGCAGTTTAATGAAAAACTGTTTTTT. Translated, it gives CSGQFNEKLFF.